The present T cell receptor (beta chain) was sequenced within a study of blood T cell repertoires in COVID-19. The CDR3 covers 14 residues. In germline, CDR1 is SQVTM, CDR2 ANQGSEA. The trim removed 7 bases at V and 6 bases at J, leaving 3 bases unmatched. Repertoires were generated with immunoSEQ multiplex PCR, while TCRdb's copy carries only in-frame clones and drops some. The table includes some 130,000 clones, over 80% detected once. Sample: PBMCs or T cells enriched from blood (not recorded which). The V call is TRBV29-1, the J call TRBJ2-1, with 16 bases that match TRBD2. This receptor was identified in a young man who had recovered from COVID-19. Written as DNA, the CDR3 is TGCAGCGCGGGACTAGCGGGAGGGCCCAATGAGCAGTTCTTC. Its protein product is CSAGLAGGPNEQFF.